These 11 T cell receptor beta chains were all obtained from the same sample, sequenced in a study of T cells in Graves' hyperthyroidism and ophthalmopathy. The investigators amplified TCR beta CDR3 regions from RNA transcripts. In the first-round RT-PCR of the TCR CDR3, the HTBI primer set was used. MiXCR was run by TCRdb on the multiplex PCR reads, yielding one entry per CDR3 protein. The sample lists hundreds of thousands of distinct CDR3 sequences; 15% to 20% were seen once. Input material: blood. Receptors were obtained from a man in his forties with Graves' ophthalmopathy.

The rearrangement joins TRBV12-3 or TRBV12-4 to TRBJ1-5, with a possible D match to TRBD1 (5 bases). This CDR3 is built from 14 residues. The V gene lost 6 bases and the J gene lost 4 bases, with 13 bases spanning the gap. CDR3 sequence reads: CASRDQGVNQPQHF. The CDR3 bases are TGTGCCAGCAGGGACCAGGGCGTTAATCAGCCCCAGCATTTT.

The V and J genes are TRBV24-1 and TRBJ2-1; 7 bases align to TRBD1. The V gene's germline CDR1 is KGHDR and CDR2 SFDVKD. J gave up 4 bases and V 7 bases, and 3 bases lay outside the gene matches. This CDR3 region has 13 residues. CDR3 in amino acids: CATRGQDYNEQFF. The CDR3 nucleotides are TGTGCCACCAGAGGACAGGATTACAATGAGCAGTTCTTC.

This clonotype was detected only a few times. This chain joins TRBV4-2 and TRBJ1-2; D uncertain. Germline V lookup: CDR1 LGHNA, CDR2 YNFKEQ. The CDR3 runs to 10 residues. Deletions cut 8 bases from V and 8 bases from J, with 9 bases between. In DNA, the CDR3 is TGTGCCAGCGGAAATCAAGGCTACACCTTC. The encoded protein is CASGNQGYTF.

The table lists this clonotype with a few counts. CDR3 nucleotide sequence: TGTGCCAGCAGCTACGTTAGCGGGGGGCAAGAGACCCAGTACTTC. The encoded protein is CASSYVSGGQETQYF. The chain has TRBV9 and TRBJ2-5; TRBD2 matches at 10 bases. Germline-derived CDR1 and CDR2 are SGDLS and YYNGEE. The CDR3 totals 15 residues. The junction had 5 bases not matched to a gene; V was cut back by 4 bases and J by 2 bases. Looking up the rest from reference TRBV9 and TRBJ2-5 gives the full variable domain: DSGVTQTPKHLITATGQRVTLRCSPRSGDLSVYWYQQSLDQGLQFLIQYYNGEERAKGNILERFSAQQFPDLHSELNLSSLELGDSALYFCASSYVSGGQETQYFGPGTRLLVL.

This clonotype was detected ten times or more. The genes are TRBV18 and TRBJ2-5; no firm D call. CDR3 length equals 13 residues. Trimming stripped 0 bases from V and 0 bases from J, with 2 bases between. In germline, CDR1 is KGHSH, CDR2 LQKENI. The CDR3 nucleotides are TGTGCCAGCTCACCACCGTACCAAGAGACCCAGTACTTC. The encoded protein is CASSPPYQETQYF.

This clonotype was counted ten times or more. This sequence joins TRBV28 and TRBJ2-3; D not resolved. This CDR3 is built from 14 residues. Trimming removed 6 bases at V and 0 bases at J, with 10 bases between. Germline V gene lookup returns CDR1 MDHEN and CDR2 SYDVKM. CDR3 protein: CASSFKPSTDTQYF. CDR3 sequence (DNA): TGTGCCAGCAGCTTTAAACCTAGCACAGATACGCAGTATTTT.

V gene TRBV7-2 combines with J gene TRBJ2-7, with TRBD2 as a possible D gene (6 bases). Trimming left V 6 bases short and J 0 bases short, with 18 bases between. CDR1 and CDR2 (germline): SGHTA, FQGNSA. The CDR3 is 16 amino acids. The CDR3 DNA follows: TGTGCCAGCAGTTATCGGGCTGGGGGGAGCTCCTACGAGCAGTACTTC. It codes for CASSYRAGGSSYEQYF. The full variable domain, with the rest looked up from reference TRBV7-2 and TRBJ2-7, is GAGVSQSPSNKVTEKGKDVELRCDPISGHTALYWYRQSLGQGLEFLIYFQGNSAPDKSGLPSDRFSAERTGGSVSTLTIQRTQQEDSAVYLCASSYRAGGSSYEQYFGPGTRLTVT.

V usage is TRBV20-1 and J usage is TRBJ1-2; D is unresolved. CDR3 size: 8 residues. V was clipped by 3 bases and J by 10 bases, with 3 bases between them. Germline-derived CDR1 and CDR2 are DFQATT and SNEGSKA (reference sequence). The CDR3 DNA sequence: TGCAGTGCTAGTTCCTACACCTTC. Its protein product is CSASSYTF.

This clonotype was seen only a few times. This sequence joins TRBV12-3 or TRBV12-4 and TRBJ2-4; no clear D gene. The CDR3 loop spans 15 amino acids. V lost 5 bases, J lost 0 bases, and 11 bases lay in between. The CDR3 sequence: CASSVTVLAKNIQYF. The CDR3 nucleotides read TGTGCCAGCAGTGTAACAGTTCTAGCCAAAAACATTCAGTACTTC.

This clonotype was recorded a few times. The rearrangement uses TRBV5-5 and TRBJ1-2; D unresolved. The CDR3 sequence is 13 residues long. Trimming stripped 2 bases from V and 3 bases from J, with 8 bases between. Germline CDR1 is SGHKS and CDR2 is YYEKEE (reference sequence). The chain's CDR3 is CASSFRDYYGYTF. The CDR3 DNA reads as TGTGCCAGCAGCTTCCGGGATTACTATGGCTACACCTTC.

The chain combines TRBV5-1 with TRBJ2-3, with 7 bases fitting TRBD2. Losses at the gene ends were 0 bases for V and 3 bases for J; bases not matched to a gene: 4. The V gene's germline CDR1 is SGHRS and CDR2 YFSETQ. This CDR3 contains 15 residues. CDR3 bases: TGCGCCAGCAGCTTGGAAGCGGGAAGGACAGATACGCAGTATTTT. Translation gives CASSLEAGRTDTQYF.